This note documents a single TCR beta chain sequence. The sample originates from a study of T-cell reconstitution after alpha-beta-depleted transplantation in children. Unique molecular identifiers were used to barcode this TCRbeta library. TCRdb recomputed calls from the PCR reads with MiXCR, one row per CDR3 protein. The sample holds just under 550,000 distinct CDR3 sequences, around 20% seen once. The CDR3 runs 21 residues. V shed 3 bases and J 4 bases; nucleotides not matched to a gene: 20. The germline V gene encodes CDR1 SGHDT and CDR2 YYEEEE. This chain joins TRBV5-6 and TRBJ2-7; 15 bases are shared with TRBD2. This sample comprised PBMCs from the stem cell graft donor, obtained from the stem cell graft. The clonotype was recovered from a human donor who donated a stem cell graft to a child with acute lymphoblastic leukemia. The CDR3 region has the DNA TGTGCCAGCAGCTCGGGCGCGCGCCTGGGGGGACTAGCGGGAGGCTTTTACGAGCAGTACTTC. Its protein product is CASSSGARLGGLAGGFYEQYF. The full variable domain, in which reference TRBV5-6 and TRBJ2-7 provide the parts outside the CDR3, is DAGVTQSPTHLIKTRGQQVTLRCSPKSGHDTVSWYQQALGQGPQFIFQYYEEEERQRGNFPDRFSGHQFPNYSSELNVNALLLGDSALYLCASSSGARLGGLAGGFYEQYFGPGTRLTVT.